What follows is one TCR beta chain and its context. The antigen is not known. This CDR3 is built from 16 residues. CDR1 and CDR2 (germline): SGHRS, YFSETQ. Trimming shortened V by 4 bases and J by 10 bases, and 24 bases separated the two germline ends. This sample stems from a study of blood T cells in healthy people across ages. Study background: With template switching, about one barcoded beta molecule was captured per two T cells. Study-wide points: Diversity of TCR beta per million T cells declined in a roughly linear way with age.

Primed by a sample-barcoded 5' primer and a J-beta primer mix, a second PCR proceeded for roughly 6 to 12 cycles. Unique molecular identifiers of 12 random nucleotides labeled each cDNA. TCRdb independently ran MiXCR on the 5' RACE reads; one entry per CDR3 protein. The sample has around 970,000 distinct CDR3 sequences, just over 50% seen once. The chain uses TRBV5-1 and TRBJ2-1; D tentatively fits TRBD1 or TRBD2 (5 bases each). The receptor was derived from an older woman in good health. The sequenced sample was blood. The CDR3 loop is CASSLQLGRGSYEQFF. The CDR3 DNA reads TGCGCCAGCAGCCTCCAATTGGGACGGGGCTCCTACGAGCAGTTCTTC.